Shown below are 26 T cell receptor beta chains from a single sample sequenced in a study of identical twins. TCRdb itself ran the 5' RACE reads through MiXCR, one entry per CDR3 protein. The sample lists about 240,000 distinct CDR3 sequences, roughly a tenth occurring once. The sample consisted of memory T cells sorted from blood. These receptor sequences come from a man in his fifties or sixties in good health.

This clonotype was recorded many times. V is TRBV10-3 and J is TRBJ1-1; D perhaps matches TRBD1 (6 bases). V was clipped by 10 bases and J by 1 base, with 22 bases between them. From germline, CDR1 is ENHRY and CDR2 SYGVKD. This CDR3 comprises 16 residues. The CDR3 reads CATRRGGADSNTEAFF. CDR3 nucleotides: TGTGCCACCCGACGGGGGGGGGCGGATTCGAACACTGAAGCTTTCTTT.

The CDR3 here is CASSLRAGGYTF. CDR3 DNA: TGTGCCAGCAGCTTACGGGCGGGTGGCTACACCTTC. V and J are TRBV7-2 and TRBJ1-2, with no clear D. The V gene's germline CDR1 is SGHTA and CDR2 FQGNSA. The CDR3 has 12 amino acids. Trimming cost V 2 bases and J 7 bases, with 8 bases left between them. The full variable domain, completed using reference TRBV7-2 and TRBJ1-2, is GAGVSQSPSNKVTEKGKDVELRCDPISGHTALYWYRQSLGQGLEFLIYFQGNSAPDKSGLPSDRFSAERTGGSVSTLTIQRTQQEDSAVYLCASSLRAGGYTFGSGTRLTVV.

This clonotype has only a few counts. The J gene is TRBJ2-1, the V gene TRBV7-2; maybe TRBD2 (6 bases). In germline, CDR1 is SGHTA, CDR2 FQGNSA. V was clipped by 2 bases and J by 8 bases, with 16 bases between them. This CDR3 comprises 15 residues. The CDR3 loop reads CASSLLGTGPDEQFF. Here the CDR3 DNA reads TGTGCCAGCAGCTTATTGGGGACTGGGCCGGATGAGCAGTTCTTC.

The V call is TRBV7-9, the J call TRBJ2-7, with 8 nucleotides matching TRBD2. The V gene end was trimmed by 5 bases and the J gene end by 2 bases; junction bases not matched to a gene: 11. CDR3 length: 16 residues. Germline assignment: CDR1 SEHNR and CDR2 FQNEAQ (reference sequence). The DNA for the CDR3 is TGTGCCAGCAGCCAGACCGTAGCGGGGTTCACCTACGAGCAGTACTTC. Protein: CASSQTVAGFTYEQYF.

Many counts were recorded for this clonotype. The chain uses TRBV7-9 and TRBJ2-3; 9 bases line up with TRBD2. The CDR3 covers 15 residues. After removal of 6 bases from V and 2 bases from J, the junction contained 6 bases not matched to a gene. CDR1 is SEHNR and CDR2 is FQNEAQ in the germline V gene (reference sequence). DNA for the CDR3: TGTGCCAGCAGTCAACTAGCGGGCCTCACAGATACGCAGTATTTT. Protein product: CASSQLAGLTDTQYF.

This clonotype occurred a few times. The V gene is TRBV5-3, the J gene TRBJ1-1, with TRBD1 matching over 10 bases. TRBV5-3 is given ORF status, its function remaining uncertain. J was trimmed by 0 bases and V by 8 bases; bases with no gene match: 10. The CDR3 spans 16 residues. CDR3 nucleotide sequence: TGTGCCAGTGGAAAGGGACAGGGGAGGATGAACACTGAAGCTTTCTTT. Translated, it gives CASGKGQGRMNTEAFF.

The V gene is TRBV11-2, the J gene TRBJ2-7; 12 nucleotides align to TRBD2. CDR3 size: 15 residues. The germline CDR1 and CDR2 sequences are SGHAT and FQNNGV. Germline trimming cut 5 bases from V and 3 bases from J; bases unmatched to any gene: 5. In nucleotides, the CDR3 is TGTGCCAGCAGCGCTACGACTAGCGGGAGCTACGAGCAGTACTTC. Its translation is CASSATTSGSYEQYF.

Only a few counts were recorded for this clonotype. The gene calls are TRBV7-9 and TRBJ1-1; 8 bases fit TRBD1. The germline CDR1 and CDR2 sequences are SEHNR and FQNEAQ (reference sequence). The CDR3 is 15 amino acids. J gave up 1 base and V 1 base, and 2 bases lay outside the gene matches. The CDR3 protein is CASSLGTGWNTEAFF. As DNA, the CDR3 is TGTGCCAGCAGCTTAGGGACAGGGTGGAACACTGAAGCTTTCTTT.

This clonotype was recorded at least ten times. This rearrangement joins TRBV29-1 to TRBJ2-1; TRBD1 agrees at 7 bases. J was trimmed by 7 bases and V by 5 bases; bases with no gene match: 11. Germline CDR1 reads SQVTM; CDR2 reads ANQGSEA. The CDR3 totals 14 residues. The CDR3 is CSVIPNRGGNEQFF. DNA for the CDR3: TGCAGCGTTATCCCAAACAGGGGCGGAAATGAGCAGTTCTTC.

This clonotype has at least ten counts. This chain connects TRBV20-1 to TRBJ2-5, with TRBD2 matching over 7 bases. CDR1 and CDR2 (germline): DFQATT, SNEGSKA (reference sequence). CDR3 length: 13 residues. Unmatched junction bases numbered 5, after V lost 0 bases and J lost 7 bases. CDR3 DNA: TGCAGTGCTAGAGATGAGCGGGGCCGGACCCAGTACTTC. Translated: CSARDERGRTQYF.

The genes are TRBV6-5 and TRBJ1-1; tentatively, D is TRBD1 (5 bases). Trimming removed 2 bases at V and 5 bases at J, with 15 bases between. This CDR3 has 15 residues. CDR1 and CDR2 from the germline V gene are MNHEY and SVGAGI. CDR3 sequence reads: CASSYRGRVGTEAFF. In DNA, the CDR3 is TGTGCCAGCAGTTACAGGGGCAGGGTTGGGACTGAAGCTTTCTTT.

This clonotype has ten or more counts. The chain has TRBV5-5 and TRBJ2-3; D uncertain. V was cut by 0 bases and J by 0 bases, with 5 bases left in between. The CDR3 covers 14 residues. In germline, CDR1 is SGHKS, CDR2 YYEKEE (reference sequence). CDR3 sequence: CASSLDTSTDTQYF. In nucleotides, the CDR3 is TGTGCCAGCAGCTTGGACACCAGCACAGATACGCAGTATTTT.

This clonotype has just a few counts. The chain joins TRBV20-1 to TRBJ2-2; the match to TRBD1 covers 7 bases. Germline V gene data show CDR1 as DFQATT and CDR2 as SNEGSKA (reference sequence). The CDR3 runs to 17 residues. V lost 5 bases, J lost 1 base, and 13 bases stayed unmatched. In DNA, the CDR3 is TGCAGTGCTGGCCAGATAGGGGGCAGGGGGAACACCGGGGAGCTGTTTTTT. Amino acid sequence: CSAGQIGGRGNTGELFF.

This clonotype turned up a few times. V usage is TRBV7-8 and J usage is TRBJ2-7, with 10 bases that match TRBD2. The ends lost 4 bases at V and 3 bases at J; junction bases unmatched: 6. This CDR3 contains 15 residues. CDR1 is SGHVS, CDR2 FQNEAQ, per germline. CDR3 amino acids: CASSSTSGLIYEQYF. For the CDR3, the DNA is TGTGCCAGCAGCTCGACTAGCGGGCTTATCTACGAGCAGTACTTC.

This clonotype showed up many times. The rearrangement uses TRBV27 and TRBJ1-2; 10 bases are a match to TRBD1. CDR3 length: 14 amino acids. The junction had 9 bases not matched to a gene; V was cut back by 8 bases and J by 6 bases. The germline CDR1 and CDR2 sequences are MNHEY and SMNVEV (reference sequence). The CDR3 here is CASSIRGQGNGYTF. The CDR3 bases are TGTGCCAGCTCAATACGGGGACAGGGGAATGGCTACACCTTC.

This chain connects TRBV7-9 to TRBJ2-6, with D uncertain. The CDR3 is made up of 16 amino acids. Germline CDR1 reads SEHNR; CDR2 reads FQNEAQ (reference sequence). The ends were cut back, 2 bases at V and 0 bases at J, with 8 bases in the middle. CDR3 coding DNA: TGTGCCAGCAGCTTAAACAGTTTCTCTGGGGCCAACGTCCTGACTTTC. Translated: CASSLNSFSGANVLTF.

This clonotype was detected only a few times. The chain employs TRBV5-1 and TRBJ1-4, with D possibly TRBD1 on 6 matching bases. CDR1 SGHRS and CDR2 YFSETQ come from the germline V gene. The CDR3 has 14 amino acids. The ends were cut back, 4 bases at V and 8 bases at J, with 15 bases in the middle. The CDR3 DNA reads TGCGCCAGCAGCGACCAGGGGAGAGGAGAAAAACTGTTTTTT. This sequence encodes CASSDQGRGEKLFF.

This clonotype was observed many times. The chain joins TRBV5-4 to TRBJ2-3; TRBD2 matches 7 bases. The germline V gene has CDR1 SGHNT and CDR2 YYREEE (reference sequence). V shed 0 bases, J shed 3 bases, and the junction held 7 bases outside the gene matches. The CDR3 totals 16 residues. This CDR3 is CASSLEGGRTTDTQYF. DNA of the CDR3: TGTGCCAGCAGCTTGGAAGGCGGGAGAACGACAGATACGCAGTATTTT.

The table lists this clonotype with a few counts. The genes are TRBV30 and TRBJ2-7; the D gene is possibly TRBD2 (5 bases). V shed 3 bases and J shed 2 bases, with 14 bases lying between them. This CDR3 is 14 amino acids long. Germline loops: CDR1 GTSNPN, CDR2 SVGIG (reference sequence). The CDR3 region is CAWRYSALTYEQYF. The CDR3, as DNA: TGTGCCTGGAGATATAGCGCCCTGACCTACGAGCAGTACTTC.

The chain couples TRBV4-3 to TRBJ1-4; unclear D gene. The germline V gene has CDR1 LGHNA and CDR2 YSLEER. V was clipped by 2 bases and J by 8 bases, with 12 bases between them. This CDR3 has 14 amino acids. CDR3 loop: CASSQNLSREKLFF. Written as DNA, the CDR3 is TGCGCCAGCAGCCAAAATCTCAGTCGGGAAAAACTGTTTTTT.

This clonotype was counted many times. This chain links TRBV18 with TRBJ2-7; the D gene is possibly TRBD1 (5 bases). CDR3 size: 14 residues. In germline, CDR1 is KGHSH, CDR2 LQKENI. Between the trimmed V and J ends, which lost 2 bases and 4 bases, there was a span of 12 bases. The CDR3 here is CASSPGSGSYEQYF. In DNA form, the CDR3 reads TGTGCCAGCTCACCAGGGTCAGGGTCGTACGAGCAGTACTTC.

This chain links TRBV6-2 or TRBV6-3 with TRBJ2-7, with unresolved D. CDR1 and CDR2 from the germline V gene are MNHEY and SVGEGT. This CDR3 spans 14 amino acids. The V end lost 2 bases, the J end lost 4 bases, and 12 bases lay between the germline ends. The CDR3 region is CASSYGRVQYEQYF. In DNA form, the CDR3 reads TGTGCCAGCAGTTACGGAAGGGTTCAATACGAGCAGTACTTC.

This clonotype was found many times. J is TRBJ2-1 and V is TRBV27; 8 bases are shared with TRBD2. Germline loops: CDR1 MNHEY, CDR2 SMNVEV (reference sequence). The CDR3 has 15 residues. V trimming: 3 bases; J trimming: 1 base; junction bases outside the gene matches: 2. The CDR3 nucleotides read TGTGCCAGCAGTTTTCGGGAGGGGTCCTACAATGAGCAGTTCTTC. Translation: CASSFREGSYNEQFF.

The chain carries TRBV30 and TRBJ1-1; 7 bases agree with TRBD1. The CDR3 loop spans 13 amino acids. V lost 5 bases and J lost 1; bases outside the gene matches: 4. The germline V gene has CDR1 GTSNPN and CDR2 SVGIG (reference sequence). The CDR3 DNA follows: TGTGCCTGGGTCGGACAGGCGAACACTGAAGCTTTCTTT. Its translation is CAWVGQANTEAFF.

The CDR3 is CASSLTSGKVETQYF. The CDR3 DNA is TGTGCCAGCAGCCTGACTAGCGGAAAGGTGGAGACCCAGTACTTC. The chain couples TRBV2 to TRBJ2-5; 9 bases align to TRBD2. This CDR3 spans 15 amino acids. J gave up 5 bases and V 6 bases, and 10 bases lay outside the gene matches. The germline gives CDR1 SNHLY, CDR2 FYNNEI.

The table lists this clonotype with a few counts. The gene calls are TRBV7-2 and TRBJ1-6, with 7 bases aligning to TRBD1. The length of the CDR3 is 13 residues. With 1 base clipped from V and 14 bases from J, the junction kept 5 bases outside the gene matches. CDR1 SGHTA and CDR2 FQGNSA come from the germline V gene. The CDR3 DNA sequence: TGTGCCAGCAGCTTAGACAGAACAGGGGCCCTCCACTTT. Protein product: CASSLDRTGALHF.